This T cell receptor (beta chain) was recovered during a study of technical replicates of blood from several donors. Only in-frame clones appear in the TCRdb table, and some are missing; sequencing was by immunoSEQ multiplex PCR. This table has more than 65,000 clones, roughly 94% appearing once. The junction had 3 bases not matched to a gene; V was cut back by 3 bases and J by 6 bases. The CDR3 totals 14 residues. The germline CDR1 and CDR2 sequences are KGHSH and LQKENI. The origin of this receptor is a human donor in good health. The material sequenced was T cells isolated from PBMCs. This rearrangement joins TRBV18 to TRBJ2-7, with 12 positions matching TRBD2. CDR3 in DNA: TGTGCCAGCTCACCTGTGACTAGCGGGGGCGAGCAGTACTTC. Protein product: CASSPVTSGGEQYF.